These T cell receptor beta chains were read from a single sample in a study of blood T cells in healthy people across ages. Via MiXCR, TCRdb re-called the 5' RACE reads, giving one row per CDR3 protein. The sample has roughly 680,000 distinct CDR3 sequences, over 40% seen once; the top ten hold roughly 14%. What was sequenced was blood. The receptors shown here come from a woman older than 75 in good health. Each CDR3 is given with its conserved first and last residue. D genes are given only for firm matches. Where a row states a size, it is once, few, many or the class of an expanded clone; other rows omit it.

D	V	J	size	DNA	CDR3
NA	TRBV20-1	TRBJ2-7	few	TGCAGTGCTAGGGCTCAGGGGTACGAGCAGTACTTC	CSARAQGYEQYF
NA	TRBV15	TRBJ2-7	NA	TGTGCCACCAGCAGCCGGGACAATTCTTTTTACGAGCAGTACTTC	CATSSRDNSFYEQYF
NA	TRBV2	TRBJ2-4	many	TGTGCCAGCAGCCTAGGGGAGGTGTCGAACATTCAGTACTTC	CASSLGEVSNIQYF
NA	TRBV5-1	TRBJ2-2	NA	TGCGCCAGCAGCTTGGACGGGGGGCCCGGGGAGCTGTTTTTT	CASSLDGGPGELFF
NA	TRBV4-1	TRBJ2-6	NA	TGCGCCAGCAGCCAAGAAAAAGGGGATCGTATCTCTGGGGCCAACGTCCTGACTTTC	CASSQEKGDRISGANVLTF
NA	TRBV9	TRBJ2-1	NA	TGTGCCAGCAGCGTAGTGGGACCCAGCTACAATGAGCAGTTCTTC	CASSVVGPSYNEQFF
NA	TRBV7-9	TRBJ1-4	once	TGTGCCAGCAGCTTAAGGCAAGATAATGAAAAACTGTTTTTT	CASSLRQDNEKLFF
NA	TRBV7-2	TRBJ1-2	many	TGTGCCAGCAGCTTCGGCGACGGGCCAGGGGCTAACTATGGCTACACCTTC	CASSFGDGPGANYGYTF
NA	TRBV3-1	TRBJ2-4	NA	TGTGCCAGCAGCCAAATTCCGATTAGCATTCAGTACTTC	CASSQIPISIQYF
NA	TRBV2	TRBJ1-2	NA	TGTGCCAGCAGTGGAAACAGGAACTATGGCTACACCTTC	CASSGNRNYGYTF
NA	TRBV7-7	TRBJ2-5	few	TGTGCCAGCAGCCTCTTTCCCTTTGTAGGCAAGTTAAAGGGGACCCAGTACTTC	CASSLFPFVGKLKGTQYF
TRBD1	TRBV5-1	TRBJ1-1	NA	TGCGCCAGCAGGATAGACAGGGGGAGTACTGAAGCTTTCTTT	CASRIDRGSTEAFF
TRBD1	TRBV7-2	TRBJ2-5	NA	TGTGCCAGCAGCTCCTACAGGGGTGAGCAGTACTTC	CASSSYRGEQYF
TRBD1	TRBV20-1	TRBJ2-4	many	TGCAGTGCTAGCCGACAGGGCGGGCAAAACATTCAGTACTTC	CSASRQGGQNIQYF
NA	TRBV7-9	TRBJ1-5	many	TGTGCCAGCAGCTTGACGGCAAGCAATCAGCCCCAGCATTTT	CASSLTASNQPQHF
NA	TRBV14	TRBJ1-2	once	TGTGCCAGCAGCCAAGCGGACAGCCCTTATGGCTACACCTTC	CASSQADSPYGYTF
NA	TRBV3-1	TRBJ2-1	once	TGTGCCAGCAGTTCAGGGTCGGGTGAGCAGTTCTTC	CASSSGSGEQFF
TRBD2	TRBV20-1	TRBJ2-3	NA	TGCAGTGCTAGAGATCAGCGGGAGGTCTCAGATACGCAGTATTTT	CSARDQREVSDTQYF
NA	TRBV7-2	TRBJ1-1	NA	TGTGCCAGCAGAAGTCTTCCGGACACTGAAGCTTTCTTT	CASRSLPDTEAFF
TRBD2	TRBV4-1	TRBJ2-7	NA	TGCGCCAGCAGCCAAGAAGCGGGGGGCCCAGGGTACGAGCAGTACTTC	CASSQEAGGPGYEQYF
NA	TRBV10-3	TRBJ2-1	many	TGTGCCATCAGTGCCGAGACAGCAAATGAGCAGTTCTTC	CAISAETANEQFF
NA	TRBV15	TRBJ2-3	NA	TGTGCCACCAGCAGAGGGGCTCCACTGAACCCTAGCACAGATACGCAGTATTTT	CATSRGAPLNPSTDTQYF
NA	TRBV7-3	TRBJ1-5	NA	TGTGCCAGCAGCTTAGGGGGGAATCAGCTCCAGCATTTT	CASSLGGNQLQHF
NA	TRBV3-1	TRBJ1-1	NA	TGTGCCAGCAGCCGCATGGGAGGGGACACTGAAGCTTTCTTT	CASSRMGGDTEAFF
TRBD2	TRBV5-1	TRBJ2-7	few	TGCGCCAGCAGTGACGGGACTAGCCCTTCCTACGAGCAGTACTTC	CASSDGTSPSYEQYF
NA	TRBV20-1	TRBJ1-4	NA	TGCAGTGCAAAACAGGGTTACGGTGGTGAAAAACTGTTTTTT	CSAKQGYGGEKLFF